This is a list of T cell receptor beta chains from one sample in a study of blood T cells in healthy people across ages. TCRdb reprocessed the 5' RACE reads with MiXCR, giving one entry per CDR3 protein. This repertoire shows 1.5 million to 2 million distinct CDR3 sequences, roughly two fifths found once; its top ten account for roughly 23%. The sample comprised blood. The source of these receptors is a human donor in good health. CDR3s include the opening cysteine and the closing phenylalanine or tryptophan. The D gene is left open where the match is weak. Clone size is stated in some rows and not others, as once, few, many or a class when expanded.

V	J	length	size	D	DNA	CDR3
TRBV7-2	TRBJ1-1	11	NA	NA	TGTGCCAGCAGCTTAGGGGTACGGGCTTTCTTT	CASSLGVRAFF
TRBV4-3	TRBJ1-2	16	few	NA	TGCGCCAGCAGCCAGGTCAGGGCTAGCTCCCGATATGGCTACACCTTC	CASSQVRASSRYGYTF
TRBV7-2	TRBJ1-1	15	NA	NA	TGTGCCAGCAGCTTTAAGGGGCGCGGGAGCACTGAAGCTTTCTTT	CASSFKGRGSTEAFF
TRBV20-1	TRBJ2-5	13	NA	NA	TGCAGTGCTGGAGCCGGTGGACAAGAGACCCAGTACTTC	CSAGAGGQETQYF
TRBV20-1	TRBJ1-4	13	NA	TRBD1	TGCAGTGCTAAAACAGGGGGGGATGAAAAACTGTTTTTT	CSAKTGGDEKLFF
TRBV10-3	TRBJ2-1	16	NA	TRBD1	TGTGCCATCGGGGACAGGGGGACGAGATCCTACAATGAGCAGTTCTTC	CAIGDRGTRSYNEQFF
TRBV5-8	TRBJ1-2	15	few	NA	TGTGCCAGCAGCATCAAGGGACGCCCGGACTATGGCTACACCTTC	CASSIKGRPDYGYTF
TRBV29-1	TRBJ1-2	13	few	NA	TGCAGCGTTGAAGTTGGCGGCGGGAATGGCTACACCTTC	CSVEVGGGNGYTF
TRBV6-6	TRBJ1-1	12	NA	NA	TGTGCCAGCAGTTCCCACAGGGTAGGAGCTTTCTTT	CASSSHRVGAFF
TRBV7-2	TRBJ1-5	14	NA	NA	TGTGCCAGCAGCCCCATAGGGATCCATCAGCCCCAGCATTTT	CASSPIGIHQPQHF
TRBV20-1	TRBJ2-5	13	few	NA	TGCAGTGCTCACATGTCGGGGATGGAGACCCAGTACTTC	CSAHMSGMETQYF
TRBV4-1	TRBJ1-2	16	NA	NA	TGCGCCAGCAGCCCCCGACGGGGTGAATCGGCTTATGGCTACACCTTC	CASSPRRGESAYGYTF
TRBV7-2	TRBJ2-5	16	NA	TRBD1	TGTGCCAGCAGCCACGGACAGGGCTCGGGGCGGCAAAGCCAGTACTTC	CASSHGQGSGRQSQYF
TRBV20-1	TRBJ2-1	12	NA	NA	TGCAGTGTGAGCCGGCCCTACAATGAGCAGTTCTTC	CSVSRPYNEQFF
TRBV2	TRBJ2-7	13	few	TRBD2	TGTGCCAGCAGTGTGGTAGCGGGGGGCGAGCAGTACTTC	CASSVVAGGEQYF
TRBV12-3/TRBV12-4	TRBJ2-3	16	NA	TRBD2	TGTGCCAGCAGTTTTCGGCTAGCGGGGGGCCCAGATGCGCAGTATTTT	CASSFRLAGGPDAQYF
TRBV12-3/TRBV12-4	TRBJ2-3	16	NA	NA	TGTGCCAACAGTTCCCTCACAGGGTCAAGCACAGATACGCAGTATTTT	CANSSLTGSSTDTQYF
TRBV7-6	TRBJ2-7	14	few	NA	TGTGCCAGCAGAAAGGGAGGGGGCTCCTACGAGCAGTACTTC	CASRKGGGSYEQYF
TRBV7-6	TRBJ2-7	16	few	NA	TGTGCCAGCAGCGCATCCTCTGCCGGGACACCCCGCGAGCAGTACTTC	CASSASSAGTPREQYF
TRBV5-1	TRBJ1-1	13	NA	TRBD1	TGCGCCAGCAGCCCACAGGGGTTAAATGAAGCTTTCTTT	CASSPQGLNEAFF
TRBV20-1	TRBJ2-1	12	NA	NA	TGCAGTGCTAGGGGGAGTTCCAATGAGCAGTTCTTC	CSARGSSNEQFF
TRBV12-5	TRBJ2-1	14	many	NA	TGTGCTAGTGCCGGGATTGTCTCCTACAATGAGCAGTTCTTC	CASAGIVSYNEQFF
TRBV12-3/TRBV12-4	TRBJ1-5	12	NA	NA	TGTGCCAGCAGTTTCAATTATCAGCCCCAGCATTTT	CASSFNYQPQHF
TRBV6-5	TRBJ2-7	14	few	TRBD1	TGTGCCAGCAGCCAGGGGGTCGCCTCCTACGAGCAGTACTTC	CASSQGVASYEQYF
TRBV20-1	TRBJ2-5	14	many	NA	TGCAGTGCTGTCCGGGACCCTTATGCGGAGACCCAGTACTTC	CSAVRDPYAETQYF
TRBV12-3/TRBV12-4	TRBJ1-4	14	few	TRBD1	TGTGCCAGCAGTGAGACAGGGTTTGGTGAAAAACTGTTTTTT	CASSETGFGEKLFF
TRBV14	TRBJ2-3	14	NA	NA	TGTGCCAGCAGCCAAGGGGGACGGCCAGATACGCAGTATTTT	CASSQGGRPDTQYF
TRBV28	TRBJ1-2	12	few	TRBD1	TGTGCAGAATCGCAGGGGGGCTATGGCTACACCTTC	CAESQGGYGYTF
TRBV11-2	TRBJ2-7	12	few	NA	TGTGCCAGCAGCCCCACGATCGACGAGCAGTACTTC	CASSPTIDEQYF
TRBV19	TRBJ2-3	15	NA	NA	TGTGCCTGTAGTATGATTGGTGAAACCCCGTATACGCAGTATTTT	CACSMIGETPYTQYF
TRBV7-2	TRBJ1-1	12	few	NA	TGTGCCAGCAGCTTAGGGGGGGGGCTAGCTTTCTTT	CASSLGGGLAFF
TRBV4-3	TRBJ2-7	15	NA	NA	TGCGCCAGCAGTCAAGAAAAGGGAAGGTCGTACGAGCAGTACTTC	CASSQEKGRSYEQYF
TRBV29-1	TRBJ2-5	13	many	NA	TGCAGCGTTGGTAGAGGGGGGCAAGAGACCCAGTACTTC	CSVGRGGQETQYF
TRBV25-1	TRBJ2-1	15	few	NA	TGTGCCAGTATTGGGGAGCAGAGCTCCTACAATGAGCAGTTCTTC	CASIGEQSSYNEQFF
TRBV7-8	TRBJ1-2	14	few	NA	TGTGCCAGCAGTCCGAGGGTTGCTAACTATGGCTACACCTTC	CASSPRVANYGYTF
TRBV20-1	TRBJ1-5	16	NA	TRBD1	TGCAGTGCTAGTAACAGGGGAGGGTATAGCAATCAGCCCCAGCATTTT	CSASNRGGYSNQPQHF
TRBV20-1	TRBJ1-2	13	few	NA	TGCAGTGCTAGAGATTACAAGACCTATGGCTACACCTTC	CSARDYKTYGYTF
TRBV11-2	TRBJ2-2	17	NA	TRBD2	TGTGCCGGCAGCCTGACTAGCGGGGGGGCAAAAACCGGGGAGCTGTTTTTT	CAGSLTSGGAKTGELFF
TRBV30	TRBJ2-7	12	NA	NA	TGTGCCTGGGGAGGTAACTCCTACGAGCAGTACTTC	CAWGGNSYEQYF
TRBV7-6	TRBJ2-3	16	few	NA	TGTGCCAGCAGCCCGCTCCACCGGGACTCTGTAGATACGCAGTATTTT	CASSPLHRDSVDTQYF
TRBV20-1	TRBJ1-2	15	NA	TRBD1	TGCAGTGCTAGACAGGGGACAGGGGTCGACTATGGCTACACCTTC	CSARQGTGVDYGYTF
TRBV28	TRBJ2-7	14	few	NA	TGTGCCAGCAGCTCCCGGGGCGAGGGCTACGAGCAGTACTTC	CASSSRGEGYEQYF
TRBV2	TRBJ2-5	12	NA	NA	TGTGCCAGCAGTGTTCAAAAAGAGACCCAGTACTTC	CASSVQKETQYF
TRBV28	TRBJ2-1	13	few	TRBD2	TGTGCCAGCATAGGGGAGGGCTACAATGAGCAGTTCTTC	CASIGEGYNEQFF
TRBV6-5	TRBJ1-1	16	NA	NA	TGTGCCAGCAGTTATGGGTTTTCCCGCCCGGCCACTGAAGCTTTCTTT	CASSYGFSRPATEAFF
TRBV18	TRBJ1-2	15	few	TRBD1	TGTGCCAGCTCACCCTGGGACAGGGAGACGGAAGGCTACACCTTC	CASSPWDRETEGYTF
TRBV7-2	TRBJ1-2	14	NA	TRBD1	TGTGCCAGCAGCTGGATGGACAGGGTAGAGGGCTACACCTTC	CASSWMDRVEGYTF
TRBV7-2	TRBJ1-5	16	NA	NA	TGTGCCAGCAGCCAACGATTGGGGGGGGCTATCGGCCCCCAGCATTTT	CASSQRLGGAIGPQHF
TRBV7-2	TRBJ2-7	13	NA	NA	TGTGCCAGCAGCCCCTTTCCAGGGGCCGAGCAGTACTTC	CASSPFPGAEQYF
TRBV5-1	TRBJ2-6	15	many	NA	TGTGCCAGCAGCTTAGGAGTCTCTGGGGCCAACGTCCTGACTTTC	CASSLGVSGANVLTF
TRBV20-1	TRBJ1-1	13	few	TRBD1	TGCAGTGCTGAGGACAGGTCCACCGAGGGAGCTTTCTTT	CSAEDRSTEGAFF
TRBV5-6	TRBJ2-5	14	NA	TRBD2	TGTGCCAGCAGCTTGGGACTAGCGGGGGCGACCCAGTACTTC	CASSLGLAGATQYF
TRBV5-1	TRBJ2-1	17	few	TRBD2	TGCGCCAGCAGCTTGGCCCCTAGCGGGGGGGGCACAGATGAGCAGTTCTTC	CASSLAPSGGGTDEQFF
TRBV29-1	TRBJ1-2	15	few	NA	TGCAGCGTTGAGGTCGGACAGCGTTCTAACTATGGCTACACCTTC	CSVEVGQRSNYGYTF
TRBV12-3/TRBV12-4	TRBJ1-2	15	many	TRBD1	TGTGCCAGCAGTTTAGGGACAGGGCTCAACTATGGCTACACCTTC	CASSLGTGLNYGYTF